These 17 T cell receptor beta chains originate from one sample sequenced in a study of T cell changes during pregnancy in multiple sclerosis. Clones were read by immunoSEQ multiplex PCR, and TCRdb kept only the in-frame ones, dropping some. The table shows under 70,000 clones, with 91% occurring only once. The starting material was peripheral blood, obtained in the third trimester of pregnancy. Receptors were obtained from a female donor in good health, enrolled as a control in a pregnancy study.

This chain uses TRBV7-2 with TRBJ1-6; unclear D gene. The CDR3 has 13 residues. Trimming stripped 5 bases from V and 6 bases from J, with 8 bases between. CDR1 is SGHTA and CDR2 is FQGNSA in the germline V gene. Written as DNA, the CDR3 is TGTGCCAGCAGCCTAAGTCTTAATTCACCCCTCCACTTT. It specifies CASSLSLNSPLHF. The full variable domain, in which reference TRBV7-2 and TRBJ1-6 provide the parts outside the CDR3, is GAGVSQSPSNKVTEKGKDVELRCDPISGHTALYWYRQSLGQGLEFLIYFQGNSAPDKSGLPSDRFSAERTGGSVSTLTIQRTQQEDSAVYLCASSLSLNSPLHFGNGTRLTVT.

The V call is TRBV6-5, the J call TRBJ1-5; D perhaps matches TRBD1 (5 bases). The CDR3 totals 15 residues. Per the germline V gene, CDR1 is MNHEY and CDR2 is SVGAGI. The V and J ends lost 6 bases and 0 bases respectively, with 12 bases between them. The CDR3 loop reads CASRPGHYSNQPQHF. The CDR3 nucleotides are TGTGCCAGCAGACCCGGACATTATAGCAATCAGCCCCAGCATTTT.

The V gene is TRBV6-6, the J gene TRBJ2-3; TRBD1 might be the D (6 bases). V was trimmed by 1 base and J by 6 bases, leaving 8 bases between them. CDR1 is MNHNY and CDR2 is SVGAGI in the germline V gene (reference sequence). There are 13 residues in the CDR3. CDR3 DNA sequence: TGTGCCAGCAGTTACTTAACAGGGGATACGCAGTATTTT. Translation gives CASSYLTGDTQYF.

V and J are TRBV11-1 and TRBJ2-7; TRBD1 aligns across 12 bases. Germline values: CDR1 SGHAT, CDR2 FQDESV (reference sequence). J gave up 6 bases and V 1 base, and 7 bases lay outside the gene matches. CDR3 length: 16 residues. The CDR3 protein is CASSLVGTGGLGEQYF. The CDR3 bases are TGTGCCAGCAGCTTAGTAGGGACAGGGGGCCTCGGCGAGCAGTACTTC.

The CDR3 DNA is TGTGCCAGCAGCGGGGGGTCCATCGGAGTTCCCTCCTACGAGCAGTACTTC. Its translation: CASSGGSIGVPSYEQYF. This chain joins TRBV5-5 and TRBJ2-7; TRBD2 might be the D (6 bases). V lost 4 bases to trimming and J lost 0 bases, with 20 bases between them. Germline CDR1 is SGHKS and CDR2 is YYEKEE (reference sequence). This CDR3 region has 17 residues.

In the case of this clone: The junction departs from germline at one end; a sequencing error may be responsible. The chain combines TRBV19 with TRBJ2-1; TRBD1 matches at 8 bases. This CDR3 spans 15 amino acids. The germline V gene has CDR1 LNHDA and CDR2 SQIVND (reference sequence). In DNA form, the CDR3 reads TGTGCCAGTAGAAGGGGACAGGTCTCCAACAATGAGCAGTTCTTC. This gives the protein CASRRGQVSNNEQFF. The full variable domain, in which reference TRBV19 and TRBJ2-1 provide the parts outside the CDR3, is DGGITQSPKYLFRKEGQNVTLSCEQNLNHDAMYWYRQDPGQGLRLIYYSQIVNDFQKGDIAEGYSVSREKKESFPLTVTSAQKNPTAFYLCASRRGQVSNNEQFFGPGTRLTVL.

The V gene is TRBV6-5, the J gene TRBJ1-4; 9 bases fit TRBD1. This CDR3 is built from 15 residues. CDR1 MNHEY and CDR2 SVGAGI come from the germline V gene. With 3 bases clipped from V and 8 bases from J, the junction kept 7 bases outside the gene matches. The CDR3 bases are TGTGCCAGCAGTTATGTTGGGACAGGGCTGGAAAAACTGTTTTTT. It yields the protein CASSYVGTGLEKLFF.

The CDR3 bases are TGTGCCAGCAGTTCGGGACAGGGGGTTCAGCCCCAGCATTTT. Amino acids: CASSSGQGVQPQHF. The rearrangement uses TRBV28 and TRBJ1-5; 11 bases are a match to TRBD1. V dropped 4 bases and J dropped 6; count of bases not matched to a gene: 2. Germline CDR1 MDHEN, CDR2 SYDVKM. There are 14 residues in the CDR3.

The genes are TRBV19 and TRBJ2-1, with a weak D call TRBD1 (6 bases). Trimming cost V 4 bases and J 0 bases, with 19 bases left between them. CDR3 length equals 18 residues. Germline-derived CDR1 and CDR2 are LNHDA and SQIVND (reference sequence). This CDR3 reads CASSTESNRVASYNEQFF. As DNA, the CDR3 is TGTGCCAGTAGTACCGAGAGCAACAGGGTGGCCTCCTACAATGAGCAGTTCTTC. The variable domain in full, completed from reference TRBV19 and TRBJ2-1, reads DGGITQSPKYLFRKEGQNVTLSCEQNLNHDAMYWYRQDPGQGLRLIYYSQIVNDFQKGDIAEGYSVSREKKESFPLTVTSAQKNPTAFYLCASSTESNRVASYNEQFFGPGTRLTVL.

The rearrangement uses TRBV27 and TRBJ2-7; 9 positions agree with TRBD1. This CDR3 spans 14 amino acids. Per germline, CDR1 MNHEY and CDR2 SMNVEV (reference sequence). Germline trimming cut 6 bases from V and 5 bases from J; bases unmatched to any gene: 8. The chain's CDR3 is CASSIDRGGHEQYF. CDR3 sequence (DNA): TGTGCCAGCAGCATAGACAGGGGGGGCCACGAGCAGTACTTC.

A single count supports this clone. The CDR3 protein is CASEGGTSYNEQFF. The CDR3 region has the DNA TGTGCCAGCGAGGGCGGGACTAGTTACAATGAGCAGTTCTTC. V usage is TRBV9 and J usage is TRBJ2-1, with 8 bases that match TRBD2. Per the germline V gene, CDR1 is SGDLS and CDR2 is YYNGEE. The trim removed 7 bases at V and 4 bases at J, leaving 7 bases unmatched. The CDR3 length is 14 residues.

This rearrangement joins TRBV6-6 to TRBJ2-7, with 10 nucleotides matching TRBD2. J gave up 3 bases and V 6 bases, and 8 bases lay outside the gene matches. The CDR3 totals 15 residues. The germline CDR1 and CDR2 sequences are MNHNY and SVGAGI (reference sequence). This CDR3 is CASRQSGTSVYEQYF. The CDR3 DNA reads TGTGCCAGCAGACAATCCGGGACTAGCGTCTACGAGCAGTACTTC.

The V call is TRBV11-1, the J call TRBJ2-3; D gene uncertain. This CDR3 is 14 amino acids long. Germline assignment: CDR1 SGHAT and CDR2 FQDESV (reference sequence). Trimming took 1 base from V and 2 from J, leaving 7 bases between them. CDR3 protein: CASSLGRYTDTQYF. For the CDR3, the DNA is TGTGCCAGCAGCTTAGGGCGGTACACAGATACGCAGTATTTT.

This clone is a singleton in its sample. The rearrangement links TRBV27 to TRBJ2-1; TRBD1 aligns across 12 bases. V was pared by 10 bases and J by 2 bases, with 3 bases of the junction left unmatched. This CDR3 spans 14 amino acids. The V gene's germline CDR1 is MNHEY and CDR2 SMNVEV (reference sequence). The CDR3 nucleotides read TGTGCCACCAGGGACAGGGGGCCCTACAATGAGCAGTTCTTC. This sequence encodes CATRDRGPYNEQFF.

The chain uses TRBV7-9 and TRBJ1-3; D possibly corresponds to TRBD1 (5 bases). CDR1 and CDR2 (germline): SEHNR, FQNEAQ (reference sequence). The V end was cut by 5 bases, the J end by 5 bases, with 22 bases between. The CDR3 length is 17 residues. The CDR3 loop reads CASSPPGGSDRRNTIYF. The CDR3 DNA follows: TGTGCCAGCAGCCCTCCCGGAGGGAGCGACAGACGAAACACCATATATTTT.

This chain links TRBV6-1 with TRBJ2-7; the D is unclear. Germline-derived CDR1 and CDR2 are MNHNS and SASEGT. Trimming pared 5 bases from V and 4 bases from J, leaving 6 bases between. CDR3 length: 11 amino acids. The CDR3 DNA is TGTGCCAGCAGTCCCCGGTACGAGCAGTACTTC. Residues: CASSPRYEQYF.

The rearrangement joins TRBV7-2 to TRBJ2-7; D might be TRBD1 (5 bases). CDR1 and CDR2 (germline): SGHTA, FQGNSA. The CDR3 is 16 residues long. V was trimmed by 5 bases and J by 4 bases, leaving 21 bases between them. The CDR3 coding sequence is TGTGCCAGCAGCACCTACGGACAACCCGCACCTTACGAGCAGTACTTC. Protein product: CASSTYGQPAPYEQYF.